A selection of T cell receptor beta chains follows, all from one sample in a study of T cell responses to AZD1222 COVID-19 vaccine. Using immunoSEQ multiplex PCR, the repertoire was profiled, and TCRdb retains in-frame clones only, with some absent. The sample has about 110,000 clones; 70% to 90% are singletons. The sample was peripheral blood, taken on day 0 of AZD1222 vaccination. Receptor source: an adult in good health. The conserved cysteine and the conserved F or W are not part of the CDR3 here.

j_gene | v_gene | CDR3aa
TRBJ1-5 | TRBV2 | ASSERPSGGNQPQH
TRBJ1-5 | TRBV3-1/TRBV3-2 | ASSQVGGNQPQH
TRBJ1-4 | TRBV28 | ASKQRNEKLF
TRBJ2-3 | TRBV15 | ATSRDRLAARTDTQY
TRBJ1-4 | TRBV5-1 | ASSLGMSVWQSEKLF
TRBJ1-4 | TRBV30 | AWSVLSGELF
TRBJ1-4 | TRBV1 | TSSAHRARPRTDEKLF
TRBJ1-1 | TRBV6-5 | ASSPDWGTEAF
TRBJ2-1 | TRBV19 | ASSPGDRYNEQF
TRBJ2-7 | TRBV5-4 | ASSSEHYEQY
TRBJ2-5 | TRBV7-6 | ASSPLGGGPFETQY
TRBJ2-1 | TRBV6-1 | ASSAKFGDVGGAEQF
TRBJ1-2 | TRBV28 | ASTSQDNYGYT
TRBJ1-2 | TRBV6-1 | ASSERNYGYT
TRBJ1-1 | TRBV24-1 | ATSEPGTAKAF
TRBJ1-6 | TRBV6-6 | ASSPRTGRPRFDLNSPLH
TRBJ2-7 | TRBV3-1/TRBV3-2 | ASSPLGRIYEQY
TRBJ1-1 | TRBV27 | ASSFNKDTEAF
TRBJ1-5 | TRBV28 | ASSLRGWSDQPQH
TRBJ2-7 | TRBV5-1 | ASSLARGGQGSYEQY
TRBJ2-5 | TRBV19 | ASSIQIQETQY
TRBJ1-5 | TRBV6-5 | ASSYLGQANQPQH
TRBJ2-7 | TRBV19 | ASSITFSYEQY
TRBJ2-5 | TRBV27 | ASSYRDRGRETQY
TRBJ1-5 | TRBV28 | ASSFEPQH
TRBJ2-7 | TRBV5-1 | ASSLAVGVSEQY
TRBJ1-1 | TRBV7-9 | ASSLPGGGTEAF
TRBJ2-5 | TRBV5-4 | ASSRGGRGGSEETQY
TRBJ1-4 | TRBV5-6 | ASSTGRNEKLF
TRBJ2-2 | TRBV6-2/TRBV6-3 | ASSYVGTGELF
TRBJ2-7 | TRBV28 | ASSGGLRSTYEQY
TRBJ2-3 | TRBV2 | ASTRDRATDTQY
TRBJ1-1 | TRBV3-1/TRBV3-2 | ASSQDLGPTEAF
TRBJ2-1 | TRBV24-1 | ATSEQRGAGDEQF
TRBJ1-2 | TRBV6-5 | ASRQGRANYGYT
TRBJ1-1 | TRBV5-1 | ASSLTAGNTEAF
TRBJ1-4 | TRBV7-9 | ASSPTLREKLF
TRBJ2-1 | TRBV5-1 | ASSLAGQAYNEQF
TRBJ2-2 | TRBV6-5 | ASKRVGNTGELF
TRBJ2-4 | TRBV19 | ASSTRIPGTGLNIQY